This TCR beta chain is drawn from a study of Graves' ophthalmopathy and Graves' hyperthyroidism. This CDR3 has 13 residues. CDR1 WSHSY and CDR2 SAAADI come from the germline V gene. RNA transcripts provided the template for amplifying TCR beta CDR3 regions. First-round RT-PCR used HTBI primers; second-round multiplex PCR followed. TCRdb reanalysed the multiplex PCR reads using MiXCR and keeps one entry per CDR3 protein. The top ten hold 3.3% of the sample, which has over 650,000 distinct CDR3 sequences, over 40% seen once. Points on this clonotype: One end of the junction is discordant with germline, which a read error may explain.

The specimen sequenced was peripheral blood. The chain employs TRBV10-2 and TRBJ1-1; 10 bases agree with TRBD1. This TCR was sampled from an adult man with Graves' ophthalmopathy. CDR3 sequence reads: CASIGTGDLEAFF. The CDR3 DNA follows: TGTGCCAGCATTGGGACAGGGGACCTTGAAGCTTTCTTT.